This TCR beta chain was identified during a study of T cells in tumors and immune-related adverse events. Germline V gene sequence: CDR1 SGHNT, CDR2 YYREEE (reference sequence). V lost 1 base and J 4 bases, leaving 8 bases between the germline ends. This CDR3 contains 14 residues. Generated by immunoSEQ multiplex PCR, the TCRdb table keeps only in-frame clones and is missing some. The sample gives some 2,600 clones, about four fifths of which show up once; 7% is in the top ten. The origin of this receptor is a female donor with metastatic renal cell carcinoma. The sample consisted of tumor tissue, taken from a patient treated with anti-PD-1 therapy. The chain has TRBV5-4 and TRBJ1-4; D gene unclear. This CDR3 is CASSLKSDNEKLFF. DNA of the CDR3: TGTGCCAGCAGCTTGAAGAGCGATAATGAAAAACTGTTTTTT.